This TCR beta chain emerged from a study of control samples from healthy donors and cancer patients. The CDR3 loop spans 16 amino acids. The V end was cut by 6 bases, the J end by 3 bases, with 18 bases between. Germline CDR1 is MRHNA and CDR2 is SNTAGT. Profiled with immunoSEQ multiplex PCR; TCRdb holds only in-frame clones, not every one. This repertoire shows 150,000 or so clones, 91% found once; its top ten account for 6% to 9%. The V and J genes are TRBV6-4 and TRBJ2-4; maybe TRBD1 (5 bases). Input material: blood. This clonotype was obtained from a man younger than 35 in good health. Here the CDR3 reads CASSPTGKGRKNIQYF. The CDR3 bases are TGTGCCAGCAGCCCAACAGGTAAGGGGCGCAAAAACATTCAGTACTTC.